The entry below gives a single TCR beta chain sequence along with its context. These data belong to a study of spatial heterogeneity in lung cancer. This CDR3 contains 13 residues. V was clipped by 4 bases and J by 1 base, with 8 bases between them. Time point of the sample: sample taken at primary tumor resection. Sequencing was performed on whole RNA extracted from tumor and nontumor lung tissue, or from frozen PBMC, and the material was left unsorted. A distinct unique molecular identifier was carried by each TCR cDNA molecule. TCRdb ran MiXCR on the 5' RACE reads and lists one entry per CDR3 protein. The sample carries around 75,000 distinct CDR3 sequences, more than 10% recorded once.

This clonotype originated in a male donor with early-stage non-small cell lung cancer. This specimen consisted of PBMCs, obtained at surgery. This rearrangement joins TRBV23-1 to TRBJ2-7; D not resolved. TRBV23-1 qualifies as an ORF whose function is uncertain. As DNA, the CDR3 is TGCGCCAGCAGTCTCCCCTGGTCCTACGAGCAGTACTTC. Its translation is CASSLPWSYEQYF.